The clone carrying this T cell receptor beta chain was observed a few times. What it recognizes is unknown. Researchers reported that TCR beta cDNA libraries carried unique molecular identifiers. A single record per CDR3 protein comes from TCRdb applying MiXCR to the PCR reads. Counted here are around 770,000 distinct CDR3 sequences, just over 45% occurring once; the ten biggest clones make up approximately 5%. V was shortened by 1 base and J by 4 bases, with 5 bases between the two germline ends. The CDR3 runs to 13 residues. Germline CDR1 is SEHNR and CDR2 is FQNEAQ (reference sequence). These data belong to a study of post-analysis software for immune sequencing data. Study-wide context: Some patients lacked subtype; others had relapsing-remitting, secondary progressive or progressive-relapsing disease.

Study observations and caveats: Several TRBV segments were more frequent in patients than controls; TRBV5-6, TRBV5-1 and TRBV20-1 belonged to this group.

The source material was blood. The receptor was isolated from a girl between 5 and 17 years old with multiple sclerosis. J is TRBJ2-1 and V is TRBV7-9; D unclear. The CDR3 DNA is TGTGCCAGCAGCTTAGGGCGGTACAATGAGCAGTTCTTC. Protein sequence: CASSLGRYNEQFF.